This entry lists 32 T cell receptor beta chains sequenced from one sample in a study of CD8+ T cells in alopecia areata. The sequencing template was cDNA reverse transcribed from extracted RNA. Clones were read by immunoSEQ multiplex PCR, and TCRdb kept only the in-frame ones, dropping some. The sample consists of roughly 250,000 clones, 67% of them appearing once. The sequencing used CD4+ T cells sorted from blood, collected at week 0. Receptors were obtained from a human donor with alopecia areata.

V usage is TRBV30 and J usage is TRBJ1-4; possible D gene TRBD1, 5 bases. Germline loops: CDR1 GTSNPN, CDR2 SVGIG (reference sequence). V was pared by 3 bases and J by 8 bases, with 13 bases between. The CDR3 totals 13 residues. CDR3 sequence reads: CAWSRGGYEKLFF. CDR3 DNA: TGTGCCTGGAGCCGGGGGGGGTACGAAAAACTGTTTTTT.

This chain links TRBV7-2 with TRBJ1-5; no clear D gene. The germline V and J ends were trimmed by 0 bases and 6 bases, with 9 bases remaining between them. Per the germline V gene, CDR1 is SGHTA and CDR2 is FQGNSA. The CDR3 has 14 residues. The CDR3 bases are TGTGCCAGCAGCTTAGCCGGGATCGGTCAGCCCCAGCATTTT. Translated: CASSLAGIGQPQHF.

Written as DNA, the CDR3 is TGCAGCGTCCCCAGCACAGGGTGGGGGCTGGGTGGCTACACCTTC. It translates to CSVPSTGWGLGGYTF. The chain employs TRBV29-1 and TRBJ1-2; TRBD1 is a possible D gene (6 bases). The CDR3 sequence is 15 residues long. Deletions cut 6 bases from V and 7 bases from J, with 24 bases between. The germline V gene encodes CDR1 SQVTM and CDR2 ANQGSEA. The full variable domain, in which reference TRBV29-1 and TRBJ1-2 provide the parts outside the CDR3, is SAVISQKPSRDICQRGTSLTIQCQVDSQVTMMFWYRQQPGQSLTLIATANQGSEATYESGFVIDKFPISRPNLTFSTLTVSNMSPEDSSIYLCSVPSTGWGLGGYTFGSGTRLTVV.

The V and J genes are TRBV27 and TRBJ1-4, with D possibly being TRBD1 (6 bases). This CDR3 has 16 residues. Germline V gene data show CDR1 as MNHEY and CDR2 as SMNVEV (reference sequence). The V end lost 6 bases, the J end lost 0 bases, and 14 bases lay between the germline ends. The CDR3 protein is CASRRLGQATNEKLFF. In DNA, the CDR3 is TGTGCCAGCAGGAGATTGGGACAAGCAACTAATGAAAAACTGTTTTTT.

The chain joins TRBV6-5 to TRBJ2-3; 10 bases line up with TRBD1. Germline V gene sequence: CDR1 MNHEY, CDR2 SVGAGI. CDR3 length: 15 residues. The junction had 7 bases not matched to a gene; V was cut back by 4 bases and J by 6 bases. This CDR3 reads CASSLSGTGDDTQYF. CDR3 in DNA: TGTGCCAGCAGTTTGTCCGGGACAGGGGACGATACGCAGTATTTT.

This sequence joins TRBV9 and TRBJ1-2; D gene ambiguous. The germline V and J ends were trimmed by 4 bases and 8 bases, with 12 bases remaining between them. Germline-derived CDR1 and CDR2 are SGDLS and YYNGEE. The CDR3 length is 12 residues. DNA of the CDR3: TGTGCCAGCAGCCTCAGTAGTCGCGGCTACACCTTC. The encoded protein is CASSLSSRGYTF.

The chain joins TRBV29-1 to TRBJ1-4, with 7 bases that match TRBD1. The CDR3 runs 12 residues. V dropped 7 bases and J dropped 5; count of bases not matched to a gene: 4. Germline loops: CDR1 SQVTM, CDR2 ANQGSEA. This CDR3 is CSAGTVNEKLFF. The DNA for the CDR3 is TGCAGCGCCGGGACAGTAAATGAAAAACTGTTTTTT.

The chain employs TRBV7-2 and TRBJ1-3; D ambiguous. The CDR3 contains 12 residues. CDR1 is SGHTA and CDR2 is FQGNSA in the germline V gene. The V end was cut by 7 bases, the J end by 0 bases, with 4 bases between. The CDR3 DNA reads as TGTGCCAGCACCCACTCTGGAAACACCATATATTTT. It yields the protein CASTHSGNTIYF.

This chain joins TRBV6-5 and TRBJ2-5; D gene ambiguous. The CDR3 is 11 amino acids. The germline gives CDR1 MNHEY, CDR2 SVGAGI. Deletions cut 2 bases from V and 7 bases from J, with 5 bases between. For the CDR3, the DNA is TGTGCCAGCAGTTACGTGGGGACCCAGTACTTC. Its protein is CASSYVGTQYF.

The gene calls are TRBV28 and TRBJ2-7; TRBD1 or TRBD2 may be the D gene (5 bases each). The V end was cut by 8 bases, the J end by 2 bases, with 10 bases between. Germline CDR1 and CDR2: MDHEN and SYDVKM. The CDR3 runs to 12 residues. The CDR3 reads CASLQGPYEQYF. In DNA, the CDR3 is TGTGCCAGCCTTCAGGGACCCTACGAGCAGTACTTC.

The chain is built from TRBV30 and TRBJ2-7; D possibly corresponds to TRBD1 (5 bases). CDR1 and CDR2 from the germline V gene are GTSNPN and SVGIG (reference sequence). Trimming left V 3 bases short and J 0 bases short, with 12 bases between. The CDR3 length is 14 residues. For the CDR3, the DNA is TGTGCCTGGAGACCGAGACAGACCTCCTACGAGCAGTACTTC. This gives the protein CAWRPRQTSYEQYF.

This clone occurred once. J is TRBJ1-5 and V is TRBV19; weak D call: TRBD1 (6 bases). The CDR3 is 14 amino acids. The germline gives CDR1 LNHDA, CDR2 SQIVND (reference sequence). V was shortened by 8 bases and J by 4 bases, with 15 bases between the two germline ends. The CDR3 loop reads CASLEQGWNQPQHF. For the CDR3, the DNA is TGTGCCAGTCTTGAACAGGGTTGGAATCAGCCCCAGCATTTT.

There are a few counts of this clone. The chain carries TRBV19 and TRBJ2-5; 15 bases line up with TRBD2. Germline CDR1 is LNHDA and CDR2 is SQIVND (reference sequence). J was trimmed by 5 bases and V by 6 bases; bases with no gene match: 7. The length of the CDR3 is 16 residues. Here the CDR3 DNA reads TGTGCCAGTAGCGATGGACTAGCGGGGGGGCGGGAGACCCAGTACTTC. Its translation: CASSDGLAGGRETQYF.

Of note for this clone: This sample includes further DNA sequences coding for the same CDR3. In nucleotides, the CDR3 is TGTGCCAGCGGCTCCTACAATGAGCAGTTCTTC. The encoded protein is CASGSYNEQFF. The rearrangement uses TRBV7-9 and TRBJ2-1; D remains unclear. The length of the CDR3 is 11 residues. Trimming took off 8 bases at V and 0 bases at J, with 2 bases between the two ends. Germline V gene sequence: CDR1 SEHNR, CDR2 FQNEAQ (reference sequence).

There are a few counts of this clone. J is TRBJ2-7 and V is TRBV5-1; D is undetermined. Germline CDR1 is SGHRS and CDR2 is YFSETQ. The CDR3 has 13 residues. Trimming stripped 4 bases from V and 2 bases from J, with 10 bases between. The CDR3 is CASSPERAYEQYF. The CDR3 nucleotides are TGCGCCAGCAGCCCGGAACGGGCCTACGAGCAGTACTTC.

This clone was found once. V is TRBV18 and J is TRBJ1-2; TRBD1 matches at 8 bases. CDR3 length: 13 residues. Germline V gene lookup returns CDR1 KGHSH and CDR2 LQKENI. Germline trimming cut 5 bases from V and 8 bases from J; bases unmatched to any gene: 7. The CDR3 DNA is TGTGCCAGCTCAAGCAACAGGGGGACGGGCTACACCTTC. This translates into CASSSNRGTGYTF.

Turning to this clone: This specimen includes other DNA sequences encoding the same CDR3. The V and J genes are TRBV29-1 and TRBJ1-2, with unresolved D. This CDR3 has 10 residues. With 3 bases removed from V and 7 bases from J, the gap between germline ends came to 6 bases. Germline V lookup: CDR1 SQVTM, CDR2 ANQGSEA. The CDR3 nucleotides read TGCAGCGTTGACGGAGGTGGCTACACCTTC. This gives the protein CSVDGGGYTF.

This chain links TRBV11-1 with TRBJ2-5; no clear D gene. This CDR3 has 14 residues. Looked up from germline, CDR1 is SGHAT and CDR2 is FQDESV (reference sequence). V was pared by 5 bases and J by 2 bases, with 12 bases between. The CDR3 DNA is TGTGCCAGCAGCAATATCATAGCTCAAGAGACCCAGTACTTC. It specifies CASSNIIAQETQYF.

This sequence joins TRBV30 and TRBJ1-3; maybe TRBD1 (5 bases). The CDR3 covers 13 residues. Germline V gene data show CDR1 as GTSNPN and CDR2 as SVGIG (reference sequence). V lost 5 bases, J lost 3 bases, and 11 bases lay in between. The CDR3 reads CAWRGTNGNTIYF. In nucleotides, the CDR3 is TGTGCCTGGCGTGGGACCAATGGAAACACCATATATTTT. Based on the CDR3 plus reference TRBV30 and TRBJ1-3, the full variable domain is SQTIHQWPATLVQPVGSPLSLECTVEGTSNPNLYWYRQAAGRGLQLLFYSVGIGQISSEVPQNLSASRPQDRQFILSSKKLLLSDSGFYLCAWRGTNGNTIYFGEGSWLTVV.

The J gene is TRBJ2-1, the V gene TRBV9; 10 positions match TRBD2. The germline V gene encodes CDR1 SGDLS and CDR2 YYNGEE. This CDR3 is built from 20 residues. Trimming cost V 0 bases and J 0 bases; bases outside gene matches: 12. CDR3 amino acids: CASSVDLAGVPKSSYNEQFF. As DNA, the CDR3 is TGTGCCAGCAGCGTAGATCTAGCGGGGGTTCCTAAGAGCTCCTACAATGAGCAGTTCTTC.

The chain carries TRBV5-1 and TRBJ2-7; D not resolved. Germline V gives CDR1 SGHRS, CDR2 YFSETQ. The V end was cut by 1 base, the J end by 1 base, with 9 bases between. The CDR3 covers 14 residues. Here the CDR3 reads CASSLSLGSYEQYF. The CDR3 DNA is TGCGCCAGCAGCTTGTCACTGGGTTCCTACGAGCAGTACTTC.

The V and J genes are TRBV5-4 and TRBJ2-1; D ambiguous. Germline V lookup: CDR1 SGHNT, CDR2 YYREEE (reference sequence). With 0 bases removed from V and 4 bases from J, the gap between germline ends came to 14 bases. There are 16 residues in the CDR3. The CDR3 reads CASSLDGPVVYNEQFF. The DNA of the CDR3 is TGTGCCAGCAGCTTGGACGGGCCAGTAGTTTACAATGAGCAGTTCTTC.

The CDR3 sequence is CAWSDRVTQYF. As DNA, the CDR3 is TGTGCCTGGAGTGACAGGGTAACGCAGTATTTT. The chain carries TRBV30 and TRBJ2-3; weak D call: TRBD1 (6 bases). CDR1 is GTSNPN, CDR2 SVGIG, per germline (reference sequence). The CDR3 runs to 11 residues. V gave up 1 base and J gave up 9 bases, with 8 bases separating them.

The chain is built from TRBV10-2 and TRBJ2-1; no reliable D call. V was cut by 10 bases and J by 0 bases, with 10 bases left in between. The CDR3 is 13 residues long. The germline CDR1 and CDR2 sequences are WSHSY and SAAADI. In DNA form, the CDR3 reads TGCGCCACCACGACTGGCTCCTACAATGAGCAGTTCTTC. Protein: CATTTGSYNEQFF.

CDR3 sequence: CASKGWDPYNEQFF. Here the CDR3 DNA reads TGTGCCAGCAAGGGGTGGGATCCCTACAATGAGCAGTTCTTC. The chain recombines TRBV6-8 with TRBJ2-1, with D maybe TRBD1 (5 bases). V gave up 7 bases and J gave up 2 bases, with 12 bases separating them. Germline V lookup: CDR1 MNHGY, CDR2 SAAAGT. The length of the CDR3 is 14 residues.

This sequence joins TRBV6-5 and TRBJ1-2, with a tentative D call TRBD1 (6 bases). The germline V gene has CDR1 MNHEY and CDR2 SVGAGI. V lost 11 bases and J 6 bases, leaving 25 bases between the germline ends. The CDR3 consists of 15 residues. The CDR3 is CAPNPTLGAGDGYTF. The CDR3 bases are TGTGCCCCAAATCCAACTCTGGGGGCCGGGGATGGCTACACCTTC.

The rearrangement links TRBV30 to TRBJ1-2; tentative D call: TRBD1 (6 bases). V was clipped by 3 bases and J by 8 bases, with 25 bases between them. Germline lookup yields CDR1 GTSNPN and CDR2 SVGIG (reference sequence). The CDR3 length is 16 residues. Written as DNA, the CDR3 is TGTGCCTGGAGCGGAGGGGACCCGGGGGCAATAGGAGGCTACACCTTC. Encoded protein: CAWSGGDPGAIGGYTF.

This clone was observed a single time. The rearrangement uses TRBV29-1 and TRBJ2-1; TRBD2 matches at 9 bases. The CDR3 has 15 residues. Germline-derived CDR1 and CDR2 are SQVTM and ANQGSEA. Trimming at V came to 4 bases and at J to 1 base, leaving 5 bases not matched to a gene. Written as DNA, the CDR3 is TGCAGCGTTGTGTGGCTAGCGGGGTCCTACAATGAGCAGTTCTTC. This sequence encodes CSVVWLAGSYNEQFF.

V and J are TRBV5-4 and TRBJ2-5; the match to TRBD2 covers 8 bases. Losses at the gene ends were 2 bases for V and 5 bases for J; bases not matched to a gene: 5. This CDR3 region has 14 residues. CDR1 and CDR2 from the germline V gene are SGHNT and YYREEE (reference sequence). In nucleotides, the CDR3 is TGTGCCAGCAGCTTCGGGGGGGCCGGGGAGACCCAGTACTTC. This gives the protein CASSFGGAGETQYF.

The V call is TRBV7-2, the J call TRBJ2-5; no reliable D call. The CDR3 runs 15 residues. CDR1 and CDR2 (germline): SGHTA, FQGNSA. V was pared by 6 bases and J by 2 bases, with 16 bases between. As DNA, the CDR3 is TGTGCCAGCAGGTATCTCACCTCCGGACAAGAGACCCAGTACTTC. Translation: CASRYLTSGQETQYF.

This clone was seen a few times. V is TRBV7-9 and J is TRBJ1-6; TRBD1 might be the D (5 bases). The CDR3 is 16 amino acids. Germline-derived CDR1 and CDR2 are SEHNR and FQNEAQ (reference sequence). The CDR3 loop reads CAADSGESSYNSPLHF. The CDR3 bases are TGTGCAGCCGACTCGGGGGAGAGCTCCTATAATTCACCCCTCCACTTT.

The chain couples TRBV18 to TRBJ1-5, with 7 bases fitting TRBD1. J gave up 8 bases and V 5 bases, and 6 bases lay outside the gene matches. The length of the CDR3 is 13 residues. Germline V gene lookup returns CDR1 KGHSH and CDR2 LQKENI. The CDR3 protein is CASSGGQREPQHF. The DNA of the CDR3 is TGTGCCAGCTCAGGGGGACAGCGGGAGCCCCAGCATTTT.